The 16 T cell receptor beta chains below come from one sample, sequenced in a study of cytomegalovirus exposure and HLA in healthy donors. The PCR made use of 60 Vbeta and 13 Jbeta primers. Sequencing used immunoSEQ multiplex PCR; TCRdb keeps in-frame clones, though not all of them. The sample shows over 100,000 clones, 78% of them seen only once. Sequenced input: PBMCs. All receptors derive from a female donor in good health and CMV-seronegative.

This clone turned up a few times. This chain connects TRBV21-1 to TRBJ2-7; no DNA check was done on the table's D call, TRBD1. TRBV21-1 is a known pseudogene. There are 15 residues in the CDR3. The CDR3 protein is CASSKGGPLSYEQYF. In nucleotides, the CDR3 is TGTGCCAGCAGCAAAGGGGGGCCTCTCTCCTACGAGCAGTACTTC.

This chain connects TRBV5-6 to TRBJ2-5, with 7 bases fitting TRBD1. Germline loops: CDR1 SGHDT, CDR2 YYEEEE. The CDR3 spans 13 residues. Germline trimming cut 3 bases from V and 5 bases from J; bases unmatched to any gene: 4. The CDR3 loop reads CASSSTGYETQYF. The CDR3 DNA reads as TGTGCCAGCAGCTCGACAGGGTACGAGACCCAGTACTTC. Looking up the rest from reference TRBV5-6 and TRBJ2-5 gives the full variable domain: DAGVTQSPTHLIKTRGQQVTLRCSPKSGHDTVSWYQQALGQGPQFIFQYYEEEERQRGNFPDRFSGHQFPNYSSELNVNALLLGDSALYLCASSSTGYETQYFGPGTRLLVL.

This chain joins TRBV7-9 and TRBJ2-7, with TRBD2 matching over 7 bases. Germline values: CDR1 SEHNR, CDR2 FQNEAQ (reference sequence). The V segment lost 6 bases and the J segment 5 bases; nucleotides outside the gene matches: 22. The CDR3 sequence is 18 residues long. The CDR3 protein is CASRATTPGLLERHEQYF. CDR3 nucleotide sequence: TGTGCCAGCAGAGCAACTACTCCGGGACTATTGGAGAGACACGAGCAGTACTTC.

This clone was picked up a small number of times. This chain uses TRBV10-1 with TRBJ1-1; a possible D gene is TRBD1 (6 bases). Per germline, CDR1 WNHNN and CDR2 SYGVQD (reference sequence). The CDR3 consists of 13 residues. V was clipped by 5 bases and J by 1 base, with 8 bases between them. The CDR3: CASSLDRNTEAFF. The CDR3 bases are TGCGCCAGCAGTTTGGACAGGAACACTGAAGCTTTCTTT.

This chain joins TRBV19 and TRBJ2-1, with unresolved D. CDR3 length: 17 amino acids. The germline V gene encodes CDR1 LNHDA and CDR2 SQIVND (reference sequence). Trimming stripped 5 bases from V and 0 bases from J, with 17 bases between. CDR3 protein: CASSAFTANPSYNEQFF. The DNA for the CDR3 is TGTGCCAGTAGTGCGTTTACCGCTAACCCCTCCTACAATGAGCAGTTCTTC. The full variable domain, in which reference TRBV19 and TRBJ2-1 provide the parts outside the CDR3, is DGGITQSPKYLFRKEGQNVTLSCEQNLNHDAMYWYRQDPGQGLRLIYYSQIVNDFQKGDIAEGYSVSREKKESFPLTVTSAQKNPTAFYLCASSAFTANPSYNEQFFGPGTRLTVL.

This clone showed up just once. The J gene is TRBJ1-2, the V gene TRBV13; D ambiguous. From germline, CDR1 is PRHDT and CDR2 FYEKMQ (reference sequence). The CDR3 totals 12 residues. V lost 10 bases and J 8 bases, leaving 17 bases between the germline ends. In DNA, the CDR3 is TGTGCCACTCTCCGAGGTGATGGAGGCTACACCTTC. Translation gives CATLRGDGGYTF.

This clone was found a few times. The chain links TRBV18 to TRBJ2-7, with 7 positions matching TRBD1. V lost 5 bases, J lost 3 bases, and 7 bases stayed unmatched. The CDR3 loop spans 14 amino acids. The germline CDR1 and CDR2 sequences are KGHSH and LQKENI. The CDR3 bases are TGTGCCAGCTCAAGAGTACAGGGGAGCTACGAGCAGTACTTC. Its protein product is CASSRVQGSYEQYF.

This chain connects TRBV28 to TRBJ2-5, with D maybe TRBD1 (6 bases). There are 14 residues in the CDR3. V lost 3 bases and J 3 bases, leaving 11 bases between the germline ends. Germline assignment: CDR1 MDHEN and CDR2 SYDVKM. This CDR3 is CASSFPGQEETQYF. The CDR3 coding sequence is TGTGCCAGCAGTTTCCCGGGACAAGAAGAGACCCAGTACTTC.

This clone appeared a few times. This chain uses TRBV19 with TRBJ2-1, with a tentative D call TRBD2 (6 bases). This CDR3 has 15 residues. Germline V lookup: CDR1 LNHDA, CDR2 SQIVND (reference sequence). V dropped 6 bases and J dropped 2 bases, with 14 bases sitting between them. CDR3 DNA: TGTGCCAGTAGGCCCAGTAGCGGCCCCTACAATGAGCAGTTCTTC. This codes for CASRPSSGPYNEQFF. Based on the CDR3 plus reference TRBV19 and TRBJ2-1, the full variable domain is DGGITQSPKYLFRKEGQNVTLSCEQNLNHDAMYWYRQDPGQGLRLIYYSQIVNDFQKGDIAEGYSVSREKKESFPLTVTSAQKNPTAFYLCASRPSSGPYNEQFFGPGTRLTVL.

V and J are TRBV6-6 and TRBJ2-1; TRBD2 matches 13 bases. Germline values: CDR1 MNHNY, CDR2 SVGAGI (reference sequence). This CDR3 region has 16 residues. V dropped 2 bases and J dropped 14; count of bases not matched to a gene: 12. CDR3 in amino acids: CASSYKGTSGNPVEFF. CDR3 in DNA: TGTGCCAGCAGTTACAAAGGGACTAGCGGGAACCCGGTGGAGTTCTTC.

This clone was recorded a few times. The V and J genes are TRBV23-1 and TRBJ2-5; the D is unclear. TRBV23-1 is known as an ORF, though its function is uncertain. Between the trimmed V and J ends, which lost 2 bases and 13 bases, there was a span of 8 bases. The CDR3 length is 10 residues. The CDR3 nucleotides read TGCGCCAGCAGTCAACCCACGGGGTACTTC. Its protein product is CASSQPTGYF.

The genes are TRBV23-1 and TRBJ1-5, with 10 bases identical to TRBD1. TRBV23-1 is flagged as an ORF with uncertain function. The ends lost 2 bases at V and 5 bases at J; junction bases unmatched: 0. The CDR3 sequence is 14 residues long. CDR3 DNA: TGCGCCAGCAGTCAAGGGACAGGGGATCAGCCCCAGCATTTT. This gives the protein CASSQGTGDQPQHF.

The chain has TRBV9 and TRBJ2-5; D might be TRBD2 (7 bases). The CDR3 is 15 residues long. V was trimmed by 3 bases and J by 4 bases, leaving 16 bases between them. The germline V gene encodes CDR1 SGDLS and CDR2 YYNGEE. CDR3 protein: CASSGGGAGRETQYF. CDR3 coding DNA: TGTGCCAGCAGCGGTGGGGGGGCAGGGAGAGAGACCCAGTACTTC.

The chain carries TRBV27 and TRBJ2-1; D possibly corresponds to TRBD2 (5 bases). The CDR3 runs to 13 residues. The V gene lost 10 bases and the J gene lost 4 bases, with 14 bases spanning the gap. Germline loops: CDR1 MNHEY, CDR2 SMNVEV (reference sequence). The CDR3 bases are TGTGCCACCTCTAGCCCTCGATACAATGAGCAGTTCTTC. Translated: CATSSPRYNEQFF.

This CDR3 reads CASNSGTGKGFYGYTF. CDR3 in DNA: TGTGCCAGCAATTCCGGGACAGGGAAAGGGTTTTATGGCTACACCTTC. The chain couples TRBV2 to TRBJ1-2; 9 bases are shared with TRBD1. This CDR3 region has 16 residues. Looked up from germline, CDR1 is SNHLY and CDR2 is FYNNEI. V trimming: 7 bases; J trimming: 5 bases; junction bases outside the gene matches: 14.

The J gene is TRBJ1-5, the V gene TRBV5-6; D is perhaps TRBD1 (5 bases). The V end was cut by 2 bases, the J end by 5 bases, with 11 bases between. The CDR3 covers 14 residues. Germline V gene data show CDR1 as SGHDT and CDR2 as YYEEEE. This CDR3 is CASSFSGYDQPQHF. The CDR3 nucleotides are TGTGCCAGCAGCTTTTCAGGGTATGATCAGCCCCAGCATTTT.